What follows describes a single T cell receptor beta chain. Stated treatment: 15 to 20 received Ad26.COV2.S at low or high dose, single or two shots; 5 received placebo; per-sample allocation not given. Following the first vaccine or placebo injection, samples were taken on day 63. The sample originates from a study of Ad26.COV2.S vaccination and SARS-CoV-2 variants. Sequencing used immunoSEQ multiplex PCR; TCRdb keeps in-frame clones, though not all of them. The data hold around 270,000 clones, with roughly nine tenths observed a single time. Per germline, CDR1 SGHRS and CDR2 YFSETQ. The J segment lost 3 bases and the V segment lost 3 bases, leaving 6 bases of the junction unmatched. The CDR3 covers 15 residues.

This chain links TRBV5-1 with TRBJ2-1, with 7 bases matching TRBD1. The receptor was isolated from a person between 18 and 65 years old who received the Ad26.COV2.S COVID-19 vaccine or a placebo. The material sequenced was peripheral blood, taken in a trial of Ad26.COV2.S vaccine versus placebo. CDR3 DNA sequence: TGCGCCAGCAGCTCTTCGGACAGGATCTACAATGAGCAGTTCTTC. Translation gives CASSSSDRIYNEQFF.